Here is one TCR beta chain with its context. J lost 6 bases, V lost 5 bases, and 8 bases had no gene match. In germline, CDR1 is MNHEY, CDR2 SMNVEV (reference sequence). This CDR3 region has 15 residues. The method was immunoSEQ multiplex PCR; TCRdb's version includes in-frame clones alone and lacks a portion of them. The repertoire includes 600,000 to 750,000 clones, 90% of them detected once, and less than 40% sits in the top ten. This specimen comes from a study of shared clonotypes between healthy human individuals. Sequences were obtained from memory CD8+ T cells from PBMCs. As to subset: CD45RO+ cells pooled with CCR7-negative TemRA cells. This receptor was obtained from a man aged 18 to 35 in good health. Some clones in this sample may be carry-over from other donors' samples. This sequence joins TRBV27 and TRBJ2-7; 12 positions match TRBD2. CDR3 protein: CASSPTTSGSSEQYF. CDR3 nucleotide sequence: TGTGCCAGCAGTCCAACGACTAGCGGGAGTAGCGAGCAGTACTTC.